The present TCR beta chain was sequenced within a study of response to subunit inactivated influenza vaccine. The germline V gene encodes CDR1 SQVTM and CDR2 ANQGSEA. Unmatched junction bases numbered 5, after V lost 8 bases and J lost 8 bases. The CDR3 consists of 11 residues. TCRdb redid the calling of the RT-PCR reads with MiXCR, one entry per CDR3 protein. The sample yields 650,000 or so distinct CDR3 sequences, 12% to 15% seen once. Study findings and constraints: Few new T cells, the authors suggested, are recruited by each seasonal influenza vaccination.

This clonotype was counted a few times. The antigen is unknown. This TCR derives from a man between 50 and 59 years old who received an inactivated influenza vaccine. Sample: PBMCs from blood, taken 14 to 15 days before vaccination. The chain couples TRBV29-1 to TRBJ2-1; TRBD1 matches 8 bases. For the CDR3, the DNA is TGCAGCCTCAGGGGGCCCCATGAGCAGTTCTTC. Residues: CSLRGPHEQFF.